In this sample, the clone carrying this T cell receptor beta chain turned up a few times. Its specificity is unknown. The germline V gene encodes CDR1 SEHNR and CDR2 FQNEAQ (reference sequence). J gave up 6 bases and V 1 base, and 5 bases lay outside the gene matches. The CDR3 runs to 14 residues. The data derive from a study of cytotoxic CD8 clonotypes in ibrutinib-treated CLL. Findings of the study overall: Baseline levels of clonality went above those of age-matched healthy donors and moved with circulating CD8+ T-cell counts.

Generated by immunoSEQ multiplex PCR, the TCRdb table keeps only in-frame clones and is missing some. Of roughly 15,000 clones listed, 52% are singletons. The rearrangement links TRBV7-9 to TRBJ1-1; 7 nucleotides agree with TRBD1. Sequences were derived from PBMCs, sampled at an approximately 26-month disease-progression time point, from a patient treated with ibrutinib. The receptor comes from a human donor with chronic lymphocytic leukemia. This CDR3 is CASSLENRGPEAFF. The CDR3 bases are TGTGCCAGCAGCTTAGAGAACAGGGGACCTGAAGCTTTCTTT.